Presented here are 13 T cell receptor beta chains from one specimen sequenced in a study of cytomegalovirus exposure and HLA in healthy donors. Vbeta (60) and Jbeta (13) primers were used in the PCR. Produced via immunoSEQ multiplex PCR; TCRdb's table is partial and in-frame only. The repertoire has about 190,000 clones, around 80% of them found once; the top ten carry 2.1%. The sequencing input was PBMCs. These receptors were obtained from a woman aged 18-29 years in good health and CMV-seropositive.

This clone was detected a few times. The chain couples TRBV18 to TRBJ1-2, with 8 nucleotides matching TRBD1. V was pared by 3 bases and J by 4 bases, with 4 bases of the junction left unmatched. The germline V gene has CDR1 KGHSH and CDR2 LQKENI. The CDR3 has 14 amino acids. CDR3 amino acids: CASSPDRETYGYTF. CDR3 sequence (DNA): TGTGCCAGCTCACCGGACAGGGAGACCTATGGCTACACCTTC.

The chain has TRBV7-6 and TRBJ2-5, with unresolved D. V shed 1 base and J shed 6 bases, with 9 bases lying between them. The CDR3 is 13 residues long. Looked up from germline, CDR1 is SGHVS and CDR2 is FNYEAQ. As DNA, the CDR3 is TGTGCCAGCAGCTTAGACCTCAGTAAGACCCAGTACTTC. Amino acid sequence: CASSLDLSKTQYF.

This clone was picked up a small number of times. The CDR3 DNA follows: TGTGCCAGCAGCTCGGGGGGCAGCTCCTACGAGCAGTACTTC. Its protein product is CASSSGGSSYEQYF. The chain links TRBV7-9 to TRBJ2-7; TRBD2 is a possible D gene (7 bases). CDR3 length equals 14 residues. V lost 4 bases and J 0 bases, leaving 10 bases between the germline ends. Germline V gene data show CDR1 as SEHNR and CDR2 as FQNEAQ (reference sequence). The whole variable domain, filled in from reference TRBV7-9 and TRBJ2-7, reads DTGVSQNPRHKITKRGQNVTFRCDPISEHNRLYWYRQTLGQGPEFLTYFQNEAQLEKSRLLSDRFSAERPKGSFSTLEIQRTEQGDSAMYLCASSSGGSSYEQYFGPGTRLTVT.

This chain uses TRBV29-1 with TRBJ2-1, with D maybe TRBD2 (6 bases). Germline assignment: CDR1 SQVTM and CDR2 ANQGSEA. This CDR3 region has 13 residues. Trimming pared 3 bases from V and 8 bases from J, leaving 14 bases between. Written as DNA, the CDR3 is TGCAGCGTTGATGGGGGGAGTCACGATGAGCAGTTCTTC. Encoded protein: CSVDGGSHDEQFF.

This clone was seen a handful of times. The V and J genes are TRBV5-1 and TRBJ2-5; 11 bases match TRBD1. Looked up from germline, CDR1 is SGHRS and CDR2 is YFSETQ. The CDR3 covers 15 residues. V shed 4 bases, J shed 2 bases, and the junction held 4 bases outside the gene matches. CDR3: CASSQGTGGQETQYF. CDR3 coding DNA: TGCGCCAGCAGCCAGGGGACAGGGGGTCAAGAGACCCAGTACTTC.

This chain uses TRBV30 with TRBJ1-5, with TRBD1 identical over 8 bases. This CDR3 contains 14 residues. V gave up 2 bases and J gave up 5 bases; unmatched junction bases: 5. CDR1 and CDR2 (germline): GTSNPN, SVGIG (reference sequence). The CDR3 nucleotides read TGTGCCTGGAGTTGGACAGGGTTAGATCAGCCCCAGCATTTT. Protein sequence: CAWSWTGLDQPQHF.

This rearrangement joins TRBV28 to TRBJ1-1; no definite D call. V was pared by 8 bases and J by 5 bases, with 12 bases between. This CDR3 region has 12 residues. Germline-derived CDR1 and CDR2 are MDHEN and SYDVKM. This CDR3 is CASVARWTEAFF. CDR3 coding DNA: TGTGCCAGCGTAGCTCGGTGGACTGAAGCTTTCTTT. Based on the CDR3 plus reference TRBV28 and TRBJ1-1, the full variable domain is DVKVTQSSRYLVKRTGEKVFLECVQDMDHENMFWYRQDPGLGLRLIYFSYDVKMKEKGDIPEGYSVSREKKERFSLILESASTNQTSMYLCASVARWTEAFFGQGTRLTVV.

The gene calls are TRBV10-1 and TRBJ2-2; D possibly corresponds to TRBD2 (6 bases). Trimming cost V 10 bases and J 3 bases, with 39 bases left between them. CDR3 length: 22 amino acids. Germline V gives CDR1 WNHNN, CDR2 SYGVQD (reference sequence). The CDR3, as DNA: TGCGCCACCTTAGGTCCCAACCAAAGTAAGACGGGAGACGGATTATACACCGGGGAGCTGTTTTTT. It translates to CATLGPNQSKTGDGLYTGELFF.

The genes are TRBV12-5 and TRBJ1-3, with D unresolved. Germline CDR1 and CDR2: LGHNT and FRNRAP. Trimming stripped 1 base from V and 0 bases from J, with 7 bases between. CDR3 length: 15 amino acids. The CDR3 nucleotides read TGTGCTAGTGGTTTGGAAATCCTCTCTGGAAACACCATATATTTT. Protein sequence: CASGLEILSGNTIYF.

The rearrangement joins TRBV6-5 to TRBJ1-2; 8 nucleotides align to TRBD1. Per the germline V gene, CDR1 is MNHEY and CDR2 is SVGAGI. V lost 6 bases, J lost 3 bases, and 9 bases stayed unmatched. CDR3 length: 15 amino acids. DNA of the CDR3: TGTGCCAGCAGGCCTTCAGGGGGCAAGGACTATGGCTACACCTTC. Protein product: CASRPSGGKDYGYTF.

With respect to this clone: Germline is not matched at one junction end, which may reflect a read error. This chain links TRBV30 with TRBJ2-6; D might be TRBD1 (5 bases). Germline CDR1 is GTSNPN and CDR2 is SVGIG (reference sequence). There are 14 residues in the CDR3. CDR3 residues: CARTGSSGANGLTF. The CDR3 DNA sequence: TGTGCCCGGACGGGCAGCTCTGGGGCCAACGGCCTGACTTTC. Complete variable domain (other parts from reference TRBV30 and TRBJ2-6): SQTIHQWPATLVQPVGSPLSLECTVEGTSNPNLYWYRQAAGRGLQLLFYSVGIGQISSEVPQNLSASRPQDRQFILSSKKLLLSDSGFYLCARTGSSGANGLTFGAGSRLTVL.

In its sample, this clone was seen a few times. The DNA of the CDR3 is TGTGCCAGTAGTATTAAGGGAGTGGGCAATCAGCCCCAGCATTTT. It codes for CASSIKGVGNQPQHF. J is TRBJ1-5 and V is TRBV19; D remains unclear. The CDR3 loop spans 15 amino acids. V lost 3 bases and J lost 2, with 11 bases in between. Germline lookup yields CDR1 LNHDA and CDR2 SQIVND (reference sequence).

The gene calls are TRBV6-1 and TRBJ2-5; 10 positions match TRBD2. V gave up 4 bases and J gave up 2 bases; unmatched junction bases: 4. Germline V CDR1 and CDR2: MNHNS, SASEGT. This CDR3 region has 15 residues. CDR3 nucleotides: TGTGCCAGCAGTGGAGCGGGGGGGCGTCAAGAGACCCAGTACTTC. Translated, it gives CASSGAGGRQETQYF.